These 2 T cell receptor beta chains share one sample of origin, sequenced in a study of T cells after yellow fever vaccination. One entry per CDR3 protein results from TCRdb running MiXCR on the 5' RACE reads. The sample shows about 350,000 distinct CDR3 sequences, approximately 13% of them seen only once. The specimen comprised CD4+ T cells sorted from PBMCs, sampled 15 days after the yellow fever booster vaccination. The origin of the receptors is a man between 18 and 29 years old who received the YFV17D yellow fever vaccine.

Many counts were recorded for this clonotype. This chain connects TRBV5-1 to TRBJ1-2; D might be TRBD1 (6 bases). Germline values: CDR1 SGHRS, CDR2 YFSETQ. V shed 4 bases and J shed 6 bases, with 16 bases lying between them. The CDR3 sequence is 14 residues long. CDR3 protein: CASSPGQEKHGYTF. As DNA, the CDR3 is TGCGCCAGCAGCCCGGGACAAGAGAAACATGGCTACACCTTC.

This clonotype was picked up a small number of times. The chain links TRBV11-1 to TRBJ2-2; no clear D gene. V was cut by 7 bases and J by 1 base, with 10 bases left in between. The CDR3 sequence is 14 residues long. The germline V gene encodes CDR1 SGHAT and CDR2 FQDESV (reference sequence). The CDR3: CASTLWGNTGELFF. The CDR3, as DNA: TGTGCCAGCACCCTCTGGGGGAACACCGGGGAGCTGTTTTTT.